This record covers a single TCR beta chain. This CDR3 has 15 residues. V gave up 4 bases and J gave up 4 bases, with 14 bases separating them. The germline CDR1 and CDR2 sequences are SNHLY and FYNNEI. The sort gate was single viable CD3+CD4+CD8-CD45RO+ cells for memory CD4+ T cells. The data were obtained in a study of memory CD4+ T cells and cytomegalovirus serostatus. Only in-frame clones appear in the TCRdb table, and some are missing; sequencing was by immunoSEQ multiplex PCR. Found here are about 82,000 clones, roughly 80% of them singletons; the top ten hold roughly 0.85%. The rearrangement uses TRBV2 and TRBJ2-1, with a possible D match to TRBD2 (6 bases). Sequencing input: memory CD4+ T cells from blood. The sequence was collected from an adult in good health and CMV-seronegative. The CDR3 DNA is TGTGCCAGCAGTGGGACTATATCAACGTACAATGAGCAGTTCTTC. Translation gives CASSGTISTYNEQFF.